One sample yielded the 8 T cell receptor beta chains listed below, sequenced in a study of neurological immune-mediated disorders (dated by TCRdb to about 2019). Library preparation used 5' RACE. Instrument used: Illumina HiSeq 2500. Clones were called with MiXCR by TCRdb after fastp trimmed the public reads at Q25, and only in-frame beta chains were retained. A single entry per CDR3 protein holds the most common genes and DNA from its merged rows. The sample records about 74,000 distinct CDR3 sequences, 4% to 6% of which are singletons. The leading ten clones occupy around 7% of the sample. The sample was PBMCs. All receptors come from a man between 18 and 29 years old with multiple sclerosis.

At least ten counts were recorded for this clonotype. V is TRBV20-1 and J is TRBJ2-7; D uncertain. The germline gives CDR1 DFQATT, CDR2 SNEGSKA (reference sequence). V was trimmed by 6 bases and J by 2 bases, leaving 14 bases between them. CDR3 length: 13 residues. The CDR3 here is CSATPGLTYEQYF. The CDR3 bases are TGCAGTGCCACCCCGGGCCTTACCTACGAGCAGTACTTC.

As regards this clonotype: Given a much more abundant clone one base away, this may be a read error. The V call is TRBV28, the J call TRBJ2-1; possible D gene TRBD1, 5 bases. Trimming removed 6 bases at V and 7 bases at J, with 13 bases between. The CDR3 contains 13 residues. Per germline, CDR1 MDHEN and CDR2 SYDVKM. The CDR3 loop is CASSPGKGNEQFF. The CDR3 DNA follows: TGTGCCAGCAGCCCCGGAAAGGGGAATGAGCAGTTCTTC.

At least ten counts were recorded for this clonotype. The CDR3 loop reads CASSLTARNTEAFF. DNA for the CDR3: TGTGCCAGCAGCTTGACGGCACGGAACACTGAAGCTTTCTTT. The rearrangement links TRBV7-8 to TRBJ1-1, with D unresolved. The ends were cut back, 3 bases at V and 1 base at J, with 9 bases in the middle. This CDR3 has 14 amino acids. Germline V gene sequence: CDR1 SGHVS, CDR2 FQNEAQ.

There are many counts of this clonotype. The V call is TRBV5-6, the J call TRBJ1-1, with D possibly TRBD1 on 5 matching bases. There are 13 residues in the CDR3. Germline CDR1 is SGHDT and CDR2 is YYEEEE. Trimming removed 0 bases from V and 6 bases from J, with 9 bases in between. This chain's CDR3 is CASSLGRGPEAFF. For the CDR3, the DNA is TGTGCCAGCAGCTTGGGAAGGGGACCTGAAGCTTTCTTT.

This clonotype was observed a few times. A much larger clone sits a single nucleotide away, making a read error possible. The chain is built from TRBV29-1 and TRBJ1-1; perhaps TRBD1 as D (5 bases). CDR1 is SQVTM, CDR2 ANQGSEA, per germline. V was cut by 3 bases and J by 1 base, with 12 bases left in between. The CDR3 contains 14 residues. CDR3 nucleotide sequence: TGCAGCGTTGACAAAGGACAATCGAACACTGAAGCTTTCTTT. Protein sequence: CSVDKGQSNTEAFF.

This clonotype has ten or more counts. The rearrangement joins TRBV3-1 to TRBJ1-2; no clear D. The length of the CDR3 is 12 residues. Germline V gene lookup returns CDR1 LGHDT and CDR2 YNNKEL (reference sequence). Trimming removed 0 bases from V and 8 bases from J, with 7 bases in between. The CDR3 DNA reads as TGTGCCAGCAGCCAAGATTTAACGGGCTACACCTTC. Its translation is CASSQDLTGYTF.

The sample holds many counts of this clonotype. V gene TRBV29-1 combines with J gene TRBJ2-7; 11 bases fit TRBD1. The germline V gene encodes CDR1 SQVTM and CDR2 ANQGSEA. The CDR3 runs 14 residues. V trimming: 4 bases; J trimming: 6 bases; junction bases outside the gene matches: 8. DNA of the CDR3: TGCAGCGTTGTAGGACAGGGGGCAATTCGCGAGCAGTACTTC. Translation: CSVVGQGAIREQYF.

This clonotype appeared a few times. For the CDR3, the DNA is TGTGCCAGCAGTGAGCGGTACACAGATACGCAGTATTTT. It codes for CASSERYTDTQYF. J is TRBJ2-3 and V is TRBV25-1; no firm D call. Germline lookup yields CDR1 MGHDK and CDR2 SYGVNS. Trimming removed 3 bases at V and 2 bases at J, with 6 bases between. There are 13 residues in the CDR3.